This TCR beta chain was identified in a study of breast tumors, draining lymph nodes, adjacent tissues. Study-wide results and caveats: That most tumor T cells come from lymph nodes remained unproven. Tumor TCR diversity was below lymph nodes but above nontumor tissue.

Ten or more counts support this clonotype. Its antigen is as yet unknown. One entry per CDR3 protein, called by TCRdb with MiXCR from the multiplex PCR reads. The repertoire consists of 90,000 to 120,000 distinct CDR3 sequences, with less than 25% occurring once and the leading ten covering around 1.2%. The lymph nodes were axillary draining lymph nodes from breast cancer patients. Germline CDR1 SGDLS, CDR2 YYNGEE. The length of the CDR3 is 15 residues. The V and J ends lost 4 bases and 2 bases, in that order; junction bases with no gene match: 6. The material sequenced was axillary lymph node tissue. The chain carries TRBV9 and TRBJ2-1; the match to TRBD2 covers 7 bases. This receptor was identified in a female donor with breast cancer. Some clones in this sample may be carry-over from other donors' samples. CDR3 residues: CASSTSGEAYNEQFF. CDR3 in DNA: TGTGCCAGCAGCACCAGCGGGGAGGCCTACAATGAGCAGTTCTTC.